These 13 T cell receptor beta chains originate from one sample sequenced in a study of CD8 T cells in Susac syndrome. RNA was extracted with the RNeasy kit, and a quantity of roughly 0.5 to 1 ug was reverse transcribed using random hexamers. MiXCR was run by TCRdb on the immunoSEQ multiplex PCR reads, yielding one entry per CDR3 protein. The sample lists approximately 180,000 distinct CDR3 sequences; roughly nine tenths were seen once. The sequencing input was CD4+ T cells from PBMCs. The receptors originated from a human donor with Susac syndrome.

The genes are TRBV7-8 and TRBJ2-3; TRBD2 matches at 10 bases. This CDR3 contains 17 residues. V shed 3 bases, J shed 1 base, and the junction held 7 bases outside the gene matches. CDR1 and CDR2 from the germline V gene are SGHVS and FQNEAQ. The CDR3: CASSFQGGTSGTDTQYF. CDR3 in DNA: TGTGCCAGCAGCTTCCAAGGTGGGACTAGCGGCACAGATACGCAGTATTTT.

The rearrangement uses TRBV3-1 and TRBJ2-7, with 12 bases lining up with TRBD1. Per germline, CDR1 LGHDT and CDR2 YNNKEL (reference sequence). V shed 8 bases and J 5 bases; nucleotides not matched to a gene: 4. The CDR3 runs to 13 residues. Here the CDR3 reads CASSGQGADEQYF. The CDR3 nucleotides are TGTGCCAGCTCGGGACAGGGGGCAGACGAGCAGTACTTC.

V usage is TRBV28 and J usage is TRBJ2-7; 8 bases align to TRBD1. The CDR3 consists of 15 residues. The germline V gene has CDR1 MDHEN and CDR2 SYDVKM. Trimming took 6 bases from V and 1 from J; bases not matched to a gene: 8. CDR3 in amino acids: CASSRQGTSSYEQYF. DNA for the CDR3: TGTGCCAGCAGCCGACAGGGGACAAGTTCCTACGAGCAGTACTTC.

The J gene is TRBJ2-1, the V gene TRBV11-2; D is possibly TRBD2 (7 bases). Trimming took 10 bases from V and 8 from J, leaving 18 bases between them. CDR1 is SGHAT and CDR2 is FQNNGV in the germline V gene. CDR3 length: 13 amino acids. CDR3 in amino acids: CATLRGGGYEQFF. The CDR3 DNA reads as TGTGCCACCTTAAGAGGGGGGGGTTATGAGCAGTTCTTC.

This clonotype was counted only a few times. The CDR3 protein is CATSVAGTHNEQFF. DNA of the CDR3: TGTGCCACCAGTGTGGCGGGAACCCACAATGAGCAGTTCTTC. This chain joins TRBV24-1 and TRBJ2-1, with TRBD2 as a possible D gene (6 bases). Trimming shortened V by 5 bases and J by 5 bases, and 12 bases separated the two germline ends. Germline-derived CDR1 and CDR2 are KGHDR and SFDVKD. The CDR3 has 14 residues.

Here the CDR3 DNA reads TGTGCCAGTAGTATAGTCGACCGTAATGAGCAGTTCTTC. It is translated as CASSIVDRNEQFF. The chain is built from TRBV19 and TRBJ2-1, with D hard to call. V lost 1 base, J lost 7 bases, and 8 bases lay in between. The CDR3 contains 13 residues. Germline V gene lookup returns CDR1 LNHDA and CDR2 SQIVND (reference sequence).

The genes are TRBV3-1 and TRBJ2-1, with TRBD2 matching 10 bases. Per the germline V gene, CDR1 is LGHDT and CDR2 is YNNKEL (reference sequence). The CDR3 consists of 16 residues. The J segment lost 5 bases and the V segment lost 5 bases, leaving 9 bases of the junction unmatched. The CDR3 sequence is CASSSMGLARNNEQFF. The CDR3 coding sequence is TGTGCCAGCAGCAGTATGGGACTAGCGAGAAACAATGAGCAGTTCTTC.

This clonotype came up once. J is TRBJ1-5 and V is TRBV12-3 or TRBV12-4; TRBD1 might be the D (6 bases). Trimming took 2 bases from V and 12 from J, leaving 17 bases between them. CDR3 length: 14 amino acids. CDR3 in amino acids: CASSLPGQSQFQHF. CDR3 nucleotides: TGTGCCAGCAGTTTACCCGGACAGTCACAATTCCAGCATTTT.

V and J are TRBV6-2 or TRBV6-3 and TRBJ2-3; D might be TRBD1 or TRBD2, each matching 5 bases. This CDR3 region has 12 residues. Between the trimmed V and J ends, which lost 6 bases and 5 bases, there was a span of 9 bases. CDR1 and CDR2 (germline): MNHEY, SVGEGT. The CDR3 sequence: CASRGPRDTQYF. As DNA, the CDR3 is TGTGCCAGCAGGGGACCCCGAGATACGCAGTATTTT.

V gene TRBV19 combines with J gene TRBJ2-5, with a tentative D call TRBD2 (5 bases). Germline assignment: CDR1 LNHDA and CDR2 SQIVND (reference sequence). This CDR3 is built from 14 residues. V lost 4 bases to trimming and J lost 7 bases, with 16 bases between them. CDR3 DNA: TGTGCCAGTAGTAGGGAGTCTCTTCTAGGGACCCAGTACTTC. This translates into CASSRESLLGTQYF.

V and J are TRBV20-1 and TRBJ2-1, with 9 bases aligning to TRBD2. Per the germline V gene, CDR1 is DFQATT and CDR2 is SNEGSKA (reference sequence). Losses at the gene ends were 1 base for V and 4 bases for J; bases not matched to a gene: 8. CDR3 size: 16 residues. For the CDR3, the DNA is TGCAGTGCTAGAGGGTCCGGGACTAGCAGATACAATGAGCAGTTCTTC. It encodes CSARGSGTSRYNEQFF.

The chain combines TRBV4-1 with TRBJ1-1, with TRBD1 matching 7 bases. CDR1 is MGHRA and CDR2 is YSYEKL in the germline V gene. This CDR3 contains 13 residues. J gave up 4 bases and V 3 bases, and 2 bases lay outside the gene matches. CDR3 in DNA: TGCGCCAGCAGCCACCGGACAGGCACTGAAGCTTTCTTT. This translates into CASSHRTGTEAFF.

V gene TRBV7-3 combines with J gene TRBJ2-5; TRBD1 matches at 8 bases. V lost 3 bases and J lost 4; bases outside the gene matches: 13. Germline-derived CDR1 and CDR2 are SGHTA and FQGTGA. The CDR3 extends over 17 amino acids. The CDR3 reads CASSLGFPGQEGETQYF. The DNA for the CDR3 is TGTGCCAGCAGCTTGGGATTCCCGGGACAGGAGGGAGAGACCCAGTACTTC.